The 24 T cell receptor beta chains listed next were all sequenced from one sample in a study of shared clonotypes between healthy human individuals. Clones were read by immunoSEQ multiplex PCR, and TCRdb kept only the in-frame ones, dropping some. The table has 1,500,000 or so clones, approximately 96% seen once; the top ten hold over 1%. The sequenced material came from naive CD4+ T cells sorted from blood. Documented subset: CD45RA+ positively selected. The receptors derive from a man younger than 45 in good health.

The CDR3 loop reads CASSEIGLMQPQHF. Written as DNA, the CDR3 is TGTGCCAGCAGTGAAATCGGGTTGATGCAGCCCCAGCATTTT. The V gene is TRBV6-1, the J gene TRBJ1-5; D remains unclear. The CDR3 runs to 14 residues. V lost 2 bases and J lost 7, with 12 bases in between. The germline V gene encodes CDR1 MNHNS and CDR2 SASEGT.

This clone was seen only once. The CDR3 bases are TGTGCCAGCAGCCCTAGGACAGGGGGCCAGCCCCAGCATTTT. Amino acid sequence: CASSPRTGGQPQHF. The rearrangement links TRBV7-8 to TRBJ1-5, with 11 positions matching TRBD1. Germline V gene lookup returns CDR1 SGHVS and CDR2 FQNEAQ. V gave up 5 bases and J gave up 7 bases; unmatched junction bases: 4. The CDR3 runs 14 residues.

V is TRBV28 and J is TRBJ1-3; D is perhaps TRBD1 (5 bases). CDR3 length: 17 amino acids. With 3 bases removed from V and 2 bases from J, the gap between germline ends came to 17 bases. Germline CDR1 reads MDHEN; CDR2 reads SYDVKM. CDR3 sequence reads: CASSLGPRGRAGNTIYF. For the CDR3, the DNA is TGTGCCAGCAGTTTGGGGCCGCGAGGTCGAGCTGGAAACACCATATATTTT.

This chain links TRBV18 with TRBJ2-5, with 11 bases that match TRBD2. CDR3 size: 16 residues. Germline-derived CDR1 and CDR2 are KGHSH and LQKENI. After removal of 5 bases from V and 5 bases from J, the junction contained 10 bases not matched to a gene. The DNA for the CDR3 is TGTGCCAGCTCAGAAAATCTAGCGGGAGGTCACGAGACCCAGTACTTC. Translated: CASSENLAGGHETQYF.

DNA for the CDR3: TGTGCCATAACGGGCGTAGCGGGAGGGGTAGATACGCAGTATTTT. Its translation is CAITGVAGGVDTQYF. The chain combines TRBV10-3 with TRBJ2-3; 11 bases are shared with TRBD2. V lost 9 bases to trimming and J lost 5 bases; unmatched junction nucleotides: 10. This CDR3 spans 15 amino acids. The germline V gene encodes CDR1 ENHRY and CDR2 SYGVKD.

The DNA for the CDR3 is TGCAGTGCTGGAGTTCCAAGGGAGCAGTACTTC. Translated, it gives CSAGVPREQYF. V usage is TRBV20-1 and J usage is TRBJ2-7; no firm D call. Germline-derived CDR1 and CDR2 are DFQATT and SNEGSKA (reference sequence). V was cut by 5 bases and J by 7 bases, with 12 bases left in between. The CDR3 covers 11 residues.

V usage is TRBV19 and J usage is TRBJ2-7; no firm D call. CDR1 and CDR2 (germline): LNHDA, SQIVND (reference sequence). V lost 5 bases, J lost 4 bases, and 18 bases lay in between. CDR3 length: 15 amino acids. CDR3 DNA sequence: TGTGCCAGTAGTTCCCCCACGGGTGGTCGGTACGAGCAGTACTTC. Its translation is CASSSPTGGRYEQYF.

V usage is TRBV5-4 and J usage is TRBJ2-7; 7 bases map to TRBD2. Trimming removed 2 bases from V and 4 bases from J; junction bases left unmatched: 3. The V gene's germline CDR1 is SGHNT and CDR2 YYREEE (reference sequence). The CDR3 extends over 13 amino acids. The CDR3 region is CASSFRGRYEQYF. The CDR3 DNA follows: TGTGCCAGCAGCTTTCGCGGGAGATACGAGCAGTACTTC.

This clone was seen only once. In DNA, the CDR3 is TGCGCCAGCAGCCAAGGAGGACGGCCCACTGAAGCTTTCTTT. This translates into CASSQGGRPTEAFF. The chain combines TRBV4-3 with TRBJ1-1; D remains ambiguous. The CDR3 totals 14 residues. CDR1 is LGHNA and CDR2 is YSLEER in the germline V gene. V was shortened by 1 base and J by 4 bases, with 10 bases between the two germline ends.

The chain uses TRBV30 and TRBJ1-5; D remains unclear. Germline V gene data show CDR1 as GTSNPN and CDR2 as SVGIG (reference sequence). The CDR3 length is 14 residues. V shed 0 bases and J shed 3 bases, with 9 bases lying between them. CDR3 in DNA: TGTGCCTGGAGTGTCCCAGTCCCCAATCAGCCCCAGCATTTT. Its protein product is CAWSVPVPNQPQHF.

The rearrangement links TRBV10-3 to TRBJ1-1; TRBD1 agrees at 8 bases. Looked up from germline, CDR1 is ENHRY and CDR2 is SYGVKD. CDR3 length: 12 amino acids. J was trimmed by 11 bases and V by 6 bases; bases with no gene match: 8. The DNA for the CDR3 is TGTGCCATCAGCCTCCAGGGGGCTCGGGCTTTCTTT. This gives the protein CAISLQGARAFF.

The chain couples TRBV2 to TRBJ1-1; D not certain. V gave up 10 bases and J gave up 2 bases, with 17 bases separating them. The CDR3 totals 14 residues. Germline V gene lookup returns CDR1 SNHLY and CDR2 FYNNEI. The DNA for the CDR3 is TGTGCCAACCGGGCAGCGCTGTATAACACTGAAGCTTTCTTT. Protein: CANRAALYNTEAFF.

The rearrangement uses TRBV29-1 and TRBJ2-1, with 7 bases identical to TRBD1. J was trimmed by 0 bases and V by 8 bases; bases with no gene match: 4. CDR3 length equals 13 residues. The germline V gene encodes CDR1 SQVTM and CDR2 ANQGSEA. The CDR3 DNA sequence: TGCAGCACGACAGGGAGCTCCTACAATGAGCAGTTCTTC. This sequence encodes CSTTGSSYNEQFF.

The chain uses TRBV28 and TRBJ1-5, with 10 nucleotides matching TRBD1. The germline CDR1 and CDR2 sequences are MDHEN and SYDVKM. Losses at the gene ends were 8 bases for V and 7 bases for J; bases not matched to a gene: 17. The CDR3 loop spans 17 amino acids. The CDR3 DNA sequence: TGTGCCAGCGGGGTCCGGGGACAGGGGACCTTTAGGCAGCCCCAGCATTTT. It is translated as CASGVRGQGTFRQPQHF.

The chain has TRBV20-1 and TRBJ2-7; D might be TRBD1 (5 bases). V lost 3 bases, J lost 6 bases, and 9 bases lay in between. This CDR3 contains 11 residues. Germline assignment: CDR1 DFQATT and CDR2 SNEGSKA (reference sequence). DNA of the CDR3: TGCAGTGCTAGCAGGGCCGGCGAGCAGTACTTC. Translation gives CSASRAGEQYF.

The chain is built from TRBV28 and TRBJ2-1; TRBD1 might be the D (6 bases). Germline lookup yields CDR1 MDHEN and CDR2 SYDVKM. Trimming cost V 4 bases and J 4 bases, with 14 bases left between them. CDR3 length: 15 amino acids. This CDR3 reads CASSSVRDKYNEQFF. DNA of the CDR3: TGTGCCAGCAGTTCGGTCCGGGACAAATACAATGAGCAGTTCTTC.

The DNA of the CDR3 is TGTGCCTGTGACAGGGGCTACGAGCAGTACTTC. Translated: CACDRGYEQYF. The gene calls are TRBV30 and TRBJ2-7, with 8 bases aligning to TRBD1. CDR3 length equals 11 residues. J lost 3 bases, V lost 6 bases, and 1 base had no gene match. Germline V CDR1 and CDR2: GTSNPN, SVGIG (reference sequence).

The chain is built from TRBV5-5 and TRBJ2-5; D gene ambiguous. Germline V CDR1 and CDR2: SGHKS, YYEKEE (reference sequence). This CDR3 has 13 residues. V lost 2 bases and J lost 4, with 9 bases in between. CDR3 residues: CASSFRLGETQYF. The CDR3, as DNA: TGTGCCAGCAGCTTTAGGTTGGGAGAGACCCAGTACTTC.

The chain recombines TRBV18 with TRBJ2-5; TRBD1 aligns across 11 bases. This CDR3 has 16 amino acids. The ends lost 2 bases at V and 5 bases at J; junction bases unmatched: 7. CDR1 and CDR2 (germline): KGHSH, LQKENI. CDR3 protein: CASSPTGTGGSETQYF. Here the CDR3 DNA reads TGTGCCAGCTCACCAACCGGGACAGGGGGGTCGGAGACCCAGTACTTC.

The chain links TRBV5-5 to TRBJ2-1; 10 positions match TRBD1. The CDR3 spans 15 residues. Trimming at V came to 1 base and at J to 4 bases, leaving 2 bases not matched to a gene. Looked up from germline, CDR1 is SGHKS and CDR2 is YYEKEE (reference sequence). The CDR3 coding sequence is TGTGCCAGCAGCTTGCTGGGACAGGGGTACAATGAGCAGTTCTTC. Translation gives CASSLLGQGYNEQFF.

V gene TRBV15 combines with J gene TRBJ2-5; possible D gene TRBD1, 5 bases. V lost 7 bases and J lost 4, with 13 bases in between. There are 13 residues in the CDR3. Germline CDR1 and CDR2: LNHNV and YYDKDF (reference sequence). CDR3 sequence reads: CATTGQGGETQYF. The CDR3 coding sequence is TGTGCCACCACAGGGCAGGGTGGAGAGACCCAGTACTTC.

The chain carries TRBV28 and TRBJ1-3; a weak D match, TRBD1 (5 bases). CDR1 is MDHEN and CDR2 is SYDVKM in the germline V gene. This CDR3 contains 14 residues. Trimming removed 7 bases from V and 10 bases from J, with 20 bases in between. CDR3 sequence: CASIPGSGHNTIYF. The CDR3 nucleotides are TGTGCCAGCATCCCAGGATCGGGGCATAATACCATATATTTT.

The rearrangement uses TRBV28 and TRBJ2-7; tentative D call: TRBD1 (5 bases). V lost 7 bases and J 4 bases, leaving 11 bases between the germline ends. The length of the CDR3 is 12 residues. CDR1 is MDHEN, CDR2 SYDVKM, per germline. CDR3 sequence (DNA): TGTGCCAGCATGGGGCATCCTTACGAGCAGTACTTC. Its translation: CASMGHPYEQYF.

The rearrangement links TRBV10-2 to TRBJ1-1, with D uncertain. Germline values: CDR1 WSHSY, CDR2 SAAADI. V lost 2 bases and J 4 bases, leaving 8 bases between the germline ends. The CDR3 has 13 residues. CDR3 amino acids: CASSEPGFTEAFF. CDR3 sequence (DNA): TGCGCCAGCAGTGAGCCGGGTTTCACTGAAGCTTTCTTT.